The source of this T cell receptor beta chain is a study of blood T cell repertoires in COVID-19. On the study more broadly: Collection of acute and convalescent COVID-19 samples took place in the United States, Italy and Spain. PBMCs, B-cell-depleted T cells, or T cells were the source of the cDNA or gDNA that made up the material.

Study processing details: Nucleated cell counts were estimated from reference gene primer amplification. The protocol was immunoSEQ multiplex PCR, while the TCRdb copy is restricted to in-frame clones and leaves out a portion. The D gene and trimming were derived from the DNA, and the V and J assignments and clone size from that table. The sample yields 180,000 or so clones, about 89% seen once. The source of this sequence is a man between 35 and 55 years old with active or convalescent COVID-19. Specimen: peripheral blood.

The CDR3 nucleotides are TGTGCCAGTAGTTTTGGACTGTTCAATGAGCAGTTCTTC. This translates into CASSFGLFNEQFF. V and J are TRBV19 and TRBJ2-1, with D possibly being TRBD2 (5 bases). Per germline, CDR1 LNHDA and CDR2 SQIVND (reference sequence). The CDR3 is made up of 13 amino acids. Trimming cost V 5 bases and J 6 bases, with 11 bases left between them.